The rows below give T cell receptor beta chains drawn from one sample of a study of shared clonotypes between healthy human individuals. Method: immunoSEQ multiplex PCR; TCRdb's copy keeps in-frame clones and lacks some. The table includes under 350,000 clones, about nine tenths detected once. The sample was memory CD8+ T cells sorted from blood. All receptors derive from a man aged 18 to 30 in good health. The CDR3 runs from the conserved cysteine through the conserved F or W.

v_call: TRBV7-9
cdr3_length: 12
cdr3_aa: CASSQVAYEQYF

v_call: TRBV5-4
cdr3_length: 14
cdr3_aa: CASSIRDSPYEQYF

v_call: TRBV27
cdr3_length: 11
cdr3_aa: CASSPGREQFF

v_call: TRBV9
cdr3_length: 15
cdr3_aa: CASSREGVPYNEQFF

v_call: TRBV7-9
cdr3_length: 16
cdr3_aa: CASSFPVNPPSNEQFF

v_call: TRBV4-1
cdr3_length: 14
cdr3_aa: CASSQFILNTEAFF

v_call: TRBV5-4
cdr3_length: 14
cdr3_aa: CASSFGAADNEQFF

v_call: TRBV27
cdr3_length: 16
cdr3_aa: CASSPIGTGVTYEQYF

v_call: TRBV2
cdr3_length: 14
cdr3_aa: CASSDFHLNQPQHF

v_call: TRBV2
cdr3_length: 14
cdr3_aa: CASSVGGGAYEQYF

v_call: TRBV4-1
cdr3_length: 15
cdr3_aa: CASSYPGLVGDEQFF

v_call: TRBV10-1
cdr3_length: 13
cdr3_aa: CASSSGLAGEQYF

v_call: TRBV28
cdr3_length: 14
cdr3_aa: CASSLRGIYNEQFF

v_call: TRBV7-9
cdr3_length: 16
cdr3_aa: CASSLGQGSFGNEQYF

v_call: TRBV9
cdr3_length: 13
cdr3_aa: CASSVGGSYEQYF

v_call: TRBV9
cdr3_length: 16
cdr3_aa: CASSGPQRGGAGELFF

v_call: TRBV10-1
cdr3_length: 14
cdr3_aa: CASSERRSNQPQHF

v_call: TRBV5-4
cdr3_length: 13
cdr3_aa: CASRNRVQETQYF

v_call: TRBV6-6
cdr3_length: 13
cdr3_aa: CASRRTSGETQYF

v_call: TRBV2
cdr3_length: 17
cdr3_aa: CASERVPPIGNTGELFF

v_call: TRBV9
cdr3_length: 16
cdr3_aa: CASSVGGTAGNSPLHF

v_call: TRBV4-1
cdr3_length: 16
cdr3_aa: CASSQLWTSGSNEQFF

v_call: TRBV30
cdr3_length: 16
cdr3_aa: CAWKLFGLSSQETQYF

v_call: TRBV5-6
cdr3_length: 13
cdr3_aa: CASSQPGDSALHF

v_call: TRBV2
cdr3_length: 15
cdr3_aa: CASSEAGRGYNEQFF

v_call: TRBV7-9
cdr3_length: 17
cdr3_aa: CASSLRVAGTQYYGYTF

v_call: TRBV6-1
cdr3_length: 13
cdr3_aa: CASSDGYGYEQYF

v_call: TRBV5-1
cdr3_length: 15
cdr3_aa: CASSSGRASGNTIYF

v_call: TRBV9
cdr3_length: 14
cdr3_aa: CASSEGGTSYEQYF

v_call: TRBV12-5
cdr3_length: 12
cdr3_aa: CASGLDGAEQYF

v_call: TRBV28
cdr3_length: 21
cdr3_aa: CASTPHGRGLDPSLGGCEAFF

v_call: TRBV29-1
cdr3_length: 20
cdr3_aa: CSVEDWGPGLAGGPIYEQYF

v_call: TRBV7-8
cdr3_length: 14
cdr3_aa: CASSSLAGTYEQYF

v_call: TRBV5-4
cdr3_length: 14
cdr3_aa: CASSWEDRANEQFF

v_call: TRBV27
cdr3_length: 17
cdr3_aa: CASSFISRRGSNQPQHF

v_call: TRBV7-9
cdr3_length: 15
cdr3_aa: CASSPDRGPNYGYTF

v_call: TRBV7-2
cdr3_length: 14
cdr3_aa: CASSHTDGPYEQYF

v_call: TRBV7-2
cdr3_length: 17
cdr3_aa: CASSFLLAGSSYNEQFF

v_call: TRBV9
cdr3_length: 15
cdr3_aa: CASSPPGGGPYEQYF

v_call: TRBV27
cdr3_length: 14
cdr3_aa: CASSQLIGDEKLFF

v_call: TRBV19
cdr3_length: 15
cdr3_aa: CASSSLQGAREKLFF

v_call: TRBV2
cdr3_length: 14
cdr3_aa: CASSVDRDFTEAFF

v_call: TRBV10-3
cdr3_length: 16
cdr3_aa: CAISESTSGTSDTQYF

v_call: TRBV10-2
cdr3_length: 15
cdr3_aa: CASSEEGQPYEKLFF

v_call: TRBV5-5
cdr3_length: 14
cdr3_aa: CASSLYQIQETQYF

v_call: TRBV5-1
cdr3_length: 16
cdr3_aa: CASSFKGTGGTYEQYF

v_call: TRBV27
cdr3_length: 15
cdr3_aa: CASGLKPGSVYEQYF

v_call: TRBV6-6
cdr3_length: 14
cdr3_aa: CASSYEGAENEQFF

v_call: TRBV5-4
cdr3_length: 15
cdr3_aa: CASSLQGSTNEKLFF

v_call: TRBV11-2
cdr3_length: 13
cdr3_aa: CASSLDGWNEQFF

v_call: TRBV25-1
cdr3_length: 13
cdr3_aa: CASSLQGADTQYF

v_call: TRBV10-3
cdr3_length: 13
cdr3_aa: CAISEPFIQPPSF

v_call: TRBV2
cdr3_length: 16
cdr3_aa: CASREGTGKNTGELFF

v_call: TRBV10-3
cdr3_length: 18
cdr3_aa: CAISEGPIWELGHTEAFF

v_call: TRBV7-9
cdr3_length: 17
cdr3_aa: CASSPSFRSSGYNEQFF

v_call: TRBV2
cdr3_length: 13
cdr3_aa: CASVDRVSYEQYF

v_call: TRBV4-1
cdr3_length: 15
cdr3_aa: CASSQYRGRPDTQYF